Presented here are 24 T cell receptor beta chains from one specimen sequenced in a study of cytomegalovirus exposure and HLA in healthy donors. Method: immunoSEQ multiplex PCR; TCRdb's copy keeps in-frame clones and lacks some. The sample contains approximately 160,000 clones, 96% of which appear only once. Sample: PBMCs. These receptors came from a woman between 18 and 29 years old in good health and CMV-seronegative.

CDR3 bases: TGTGCCAGCAGTTCCCCGGGACAGGGGATTTACACCATATATTTT. As protein: CASSSPGQGIYTIYF. The rearrangement joins TRBV6-5 to TRBJ1-3, with TRBD1 matching 10 bases. The length of the CDR3 is 15 residues. CDR1 MNHEY and CDR2 SVGAGI come from the germline V gene. J was trimmed by 8 bases and V by 4 bases; bases with no gene match: 8.

The table lists this clone with a count of one. The chain couples TRBV7-9 to TRBJ1-3; D remains unclear. With 3 bases removed from V and 2 bases from J, the gap between germline ends came to 8 bases. There are 14 residues in the CDR3. Looked up from germline, CDR1 is SEHNR and CDR2 is FQNEAQ (reference sequence). The CDR3 protein is CASSFGGPGNTIYF. The CDR3 nucleotides read TGTGCCAGCAGCTTCGGTGGGCCTGGAAACACCATATATTTT.

This rearrangement joins TRBV5-1 to TRBJ2-7, with TRBD1 matching 9 bases. The germline V gene has CDR1 SGHRS and CDR2 YFSETQ. The J segment lost 7 bases and the V segment lost 1 base, leaving 9 bases of the junction unmatched. CDR3 length: 15 amino acids. In nucleotides, the CDR3 is TGCGCCAGCAGCTTGAACAGGGGGCTCGGAGGTGAGCAGTACTTC. This sequence encodes CASSLNRGLGGEQYF.

The chain recombines TRBV7-9 with TRBJ1-5; D may be TRBD1 (5 bases). The CDR3 extends over 14 amino acids. V lost 3 bases and J 7 bases, leaving 13 bases between the germline ends. CDR1 is SEHNR and CDR2 is FQNEAQ in the germline V gene (reference sequence). CDR3 sequence: CASSFTGAGQPQHF. Written as DNA, the CDR3 is TGTGCCAGCAGCTTCACTGGGGCAGGACAGCCCCAGCATTTT.

The chain combines TRBV5-3 with TRBJ2-1, with a tentative D call TRBD1 (6 bases). TRBV5-3 is designated an ORF whose function remains uncertain. The CDR3 is 16 residues long. The germline V and J ends were trimmed by 1 base and 5 bases, with 16 bases remaining between them. Here the CDR3 reads CARSLPQGPSDNEQFF. The CDR3 bases are TGTGCCAGAAGCTTGCCCCAGGGGCCTTCAGACAATGAGCAGTTCTTC.

The chain recombines TRBV30 with TRBJ1-4; D gene unclear. This CDR3 is built from 14 residues. The V end was cut by 0 bases, the J end by 2 bases, with 7 bases between. The germline V gene has CDR1 GTSNPN and CDR2 SVGIG (reference sequence). The CDR3 DNA sequence: TGTGCCTGGAGTGTGGGAGTGACTAATGAAAAACTGTTTTTT. Protein: CAWSVGVTNEKLFF.

The gene calls are TRBV6-5 and TRBJ1-1, with TRBD1 identical over 9 bases. Germline V lookup: CDR1 MNHEY, CDR2 SVGAGI. The CDR3 is made up of 12 amino acids. V lost 4 bases, J lost 8 bases, and 2 bases stayed unmatched. In DNA, the CDR3 is TGTGCCAGCAGTTTCGGACAGGGGGAAGCTTTCTTT. Amino acid sequence: CASSFGQGEAFF.

The rearrangement links TRBV14 to TRBJ2-7, with TRBD2 as a possible D gene (6 bases). The ends were cut back, 3 bases at V and 2 bases at J, with 14 bases in the middle. The CDR3 contains 15 residues. Per germline, CDR1 SGHDN and CDR2 FVKESK. CDR3 sequence: CASSQLLGGTYEQYF. The CDR3, as DNA: TGTGCCAGCAGCCAGCTCCTGGGGGGAACCTACGAGCAGTACTTC.

The chain employs TRBV7-3 and TRBJ2-1, with 10 bases fitting TRBD2. V gave up 6 bases and J gave up 5 bases; unmatched junction bases: 10. CDR1 is SGHTA and CDR2 is FQGTGA in the germline V gene. The CDR3 runs 16 residues. The CDR3 reads CASSPASGGLNNEQFF. The CDR3 nucleotides are TGTGCCAGCAGTCCCGCTAGCGGGGGCCTGAACAATGAGCAGTTCTTC.

J is TRBJ2-3 and V is TRBV7-3, with TRBD2 matching 13 bases. CDR1 and CDR2 from the germline V gene are SGHTA and FQGTGA. V lost 5 bases to trimming and J lost 0 bases; unmatched junction nucleotides: 11. CDR3 length equals 19 residues. CDR3 nucleotide sequence: TGTGCCAGCAGCCAGGGGACTAGCGGGGAGCATACTAGCACAGATACGCAGTATTTT. Residues: CASSQGTSGEHTSTDTQYF.

The V gene is TRBV7-9, the J gene TRBJ1-2; D is uncertain. V dropped 6 bases and J dropped 1 base, with 12 bases sitting between them. The CDR3 runs 14 residues. The germline gives CDR1 SEHNR, CDR2 FQNEAQ (reference sequence). This CDR3 is CASSEELLNYGYTF. The CDR3 nucleotides are TGTGCCAGCAGTGAAGAACTACTTAACTATGGCTACACCTTC. The whole variable domain, filled in from reference TRBV7-9 and TRBJ1-2, reads DTGVSQNPRHKITKRGQNVTFRCDPISEHNRLYWYRQTLGQGPEFLTYFQNEAQLEKSRLLSDRFSAERPKGSFSTLEIQRTEQGDSAMYLCASSEELLNYGYTFGSGTRLTVV.

The CDR3 coding sequence is TGTGCCACCAGCAGGAGAGACACTTTTAATGAAAAACTGTTTTTT. Translating gives CATSRRDTFNEKLFF. This sequence joins TRBV15 and TRBJ1-4; D unresolved. CDR1 and CDR2 from the germline V gene are LNHNV and YYDKDF (reference sequence). The CDR3 is 15 residues long. The germline V and J ends were trimmed by 3 bases and 4 bases, with 12 bases remaining between them.

The rearrangement joins TRBV5-6 to TRBJ2-3; D unresolved. This CDR3 has 14 residues. CDR1 and CDR2 (germline): SGHDT, YYEEEE. With 7 bases removed from V and 3 bases from J, the gap between germline ends came to 15 bases. The CDR3 DNA reads TGTGCCAGCGAACTTGGGCAATCGACAGATACGCAGTATTTT. Its protein is CASELGQSTDTQYF.

Turning to this clone: The DNA is left out, because the CDR3 cannot be placed on it with certainty; the CDR3 is given as TCRdb lists it. This CDR3 is CASSSSVEAFF. V and J are TRBV6-5 and TRBJ1-1. Germline CDR1 and CDR2: MNHEY and SVGAGI. The CDR3 numbers 11 amino acids, ends counted.

V usage is TRBV5-1 and J usage is TRBJ2-3; no reliable D call. There are 15 residues in the CDR3. V was cut by 2 bases and J by 0 bases, with 10 bases left in between. Germline CDR1 is SGHRS and CDR2 is YFSETQ. The CDR3 DNA follows: TGCGCCAGCAGCTTATGGCCCTCTAGCACAGATACGCAGTATTTT. This sequence encodes CASSLWPSSTDTQYF.

The V call is TRBV5-1, the J call TRBJ1-1; 7 bases map to TRBD1. The CDR3 runs 12 residues. Germline assignment: CDR1 SGHRS and CDR2 YFSETQ. V dropped 4 bases and J dropped 6; count of bases not matched to a gene: 3. The CDR3 DNA is TGCGCCAGCAGCCACACAGGGGCTGAAGCTTTCTTT. This gives the protein CASSHTGAEAFF.

The V gene is TRBV19, the J gene TRBJ1-6; D might be TRBD1 (6 bases). The germline V gene encodes CDR1 LNHDA and CDR2 SQIVND (reference sequence). CDR3 size: 15 residues. Between the trimmed V and J ends, which lost 4 bases and 5 bases, there was a span of 12 bases. CDR3: CASSTRTEHNSPLHF. The CDR3 DNA reads TGTGCCAGTAGTACACGGACAGAGCATAATTCACCCCTCCACTTT.

This chain links TRBV18 with TRBJ2-5; 7 bases are shared with TRBD1. CDR1 and CDR2 (germline): KGHSH, LQKENI. Trimming removed 4 bases from V and 5 bases from J; junction bases left unmatched: 10. There are 15 residues in the CDR3. In DNA form, the CDR3 reads TGTGCCAGCTCACAGGGGGACAGCATAAGGGAGACCCAGTACTTC. Translating gives CASSQGDSIRETQYF.

This chain joins TRBV6-5 and TRBJ1-1; maybe TRBD1 (6 bases). Between the trimmed V and J ends, which lost 7 bases and 4 bases, there was a span of 13 bases. The CDR3 consists of 13 residues. Per germline, CDR1 MNHEY and CDR2 SVGAGI. This CDR3 is CASMQGWVTEAFF. The CDR3 coding sequence is TGTGCCAGCATGCAGGGGTGGGTCACTGAAGCTTTCTTT.

This chain joins TRBV7-2 and TRBJ2-5; TRBD2 agrees at 11 bases. Germline loops: CDR1 SGHTA, CDR2 FQGNSA. This CDR3 spans 14 amino acids. J was trimmed by 2 bases and V by 7 bases; bases with no gene match: 3. CDR3 amino acids: CASTIAGGQETQYF. CDR3 DNA sequence: TGTGCCAGCACTATAGCGGGGGGGCAAGAGACCCAGTACTTC.

This clone was picked up one time. The chain uses TRBV7-2 and TRBJ2-5; TRBD1 aligns across 8 bases. Trimming took 5 bases from V and 5 from J; bases not matched to a gene: 10. The CDR3 totals 15 residues. Germline V lookup: CDR1 SGHTA, CDR2 FQGNSA. The DNA of the CDR3 is TGTGCCAGCAGCCCAGGACAGGGACCCCTGGAGACCCAGTACTTC. It specifies CASSPGQGPLETQYF.

J is TRBJ2-7 and V is TRBV5-1; 7 nucleotides line up with TRBD1. The germline CDR1 and CDR2 sequences are SGHRS and YFSETQ. With V trimmed by 0 bases and J by 2 bases, 5 bases remained unmatched. The CDR3 totals 15 residues. The CDR3 DNA sequence: TGCGCCAGCAGCTTGGGACAGGGTAATCCCTACGAGCAGTACTTC. It is translated as CASSLGQGNPYEQYF.

The chain recombines TRBV5-1 with TRBJ1-1; D is perhaps TRBD1 (6 bases). The germline gives CDR1 SGHRS, CDR2 YFSETQ. V lost 1 base to trimming and J lost 4 bases, with 11 bases between them. This CDR3 spans 14 amino acids. The DNA of the CDR3 is TGCGCCAGCAGCTTGTATGGACAGCGCACTGAAGCTTTCTTT. Translated: CASSLYGQRTEAFF.

The chain employs TRBV30 and TRBJ2-2; 7 nucleotides align to TRBD1. With V trimmed by 5 bases and J by 0 bases, 15 bases remained unmatched. The germline CDR1 and CDR2 sequences are GTSNPN and SVGIG (reference sequence). This CDR3 comprises 18 residues. The CDR3 loop is CAWEWAGWGQSNTGELFF. The CDR3 DNA follows: TGTGCCTGGGAGTGGGCAGGGTGGGGACAGTCGAACACCGGGGAGCTGTTTTTT.